This T cell receptor beta chain is drawn from a study of shared clonotypes between healthy human individuals. As concerns this clone: The antigen remains unidentified.

For sorted subsets, about 190 ng DNA per replicate equaled around 28,000 T cell genomes. Using immunoSEQ multiplex PCR, the repertoire was profiled, and TCRdb retains in-frame clones only, with some absent. The sample holds 650,000 to 800,000 clones, roughly 72% seen once. The study's findings and limits: Generally, estimated richness proved larger in naive subsets than it did in memory subsets. Large depth notwithstanding, sorted-subset sequencing proved incomplete by rarefaction.

The sample consisted of memory CD4+ T cells sorted from blood. Subset reported: CD45RA-negative fraction. The sequence came from a young woman in good health.

This chain's CDR3 is CASSLVTGGNGYTF. DNA of the CDR3: TGTGCCAGCAGCTTGGTTACAGGGGGCAATGGCTACACCTTC. The chain joins TRBV5-6 to TRBJ1-2; the match to TRBD1 covers 9 bases. CDR1 SGHDT and CDR2 YYEEEE come from the germline V gene. CDR3 size: 14 residues. Losses at the gene ends were 0 bases for V and 6 bases for J; bases not matched to a gene: 3.